This is a list of T cell receptor beta chains from one sample in a study of neurological immune-mediated disorders. TCRdb reprocessed the 5' RACE reads via MiXCR and lists one record per CDR3 protein. Seen here are roughly 88,000 distinct CDR3 sequences, under 4.5% observed once, and the top ten hold around 3.1%. The specimen was PBMCs. These receptors came from a woman between 50 and 59 years old with multiple sclerosis. CDR3s include the opening cysteine and the closing phenylalanine or tryptophan. The D gene is left open where the match is weak. Clone size is shown for a subset of rows, as once, few, many or a class of expanded clone.

abundance | j_gene | v_gene | d_gene | CDR3aa | CDR3nt
many | TRBJ1-5 | TRBV9 | - | CASSVARGDNSNQPQHF | TGTGCCAGCAGCGTTGCGCGGGGTGACAATAGCAATCAGCCCCAGCATTTT
- | TRBJ2-5 | TRBV5-6 | - | CASSLGPKETQYF | TGTGCCAGCAGCTTGGGGCCAAAAGAGACCCAGTACTTC
many | TRBJ2-5 | TRBV7-7 | TRBD2 | CASSLIAGGETQYF | TGTGCTAGCAGCTTAATAGCGGGGGGAGAGACCCAGTACTTC
many | TRBJ2-7 | TRBV5-1 | - | CASSHRQAGLQYF | TGCGCCAGCAGCCACCGACAGGCCGGACTGCAGTACTTC
many | TRBJ1-5 | TRBV7-2 | - | CASSRASNQPQHF | TGTGCCAGCAGCCGGGCTTCCAATCAGCCCCAGCATTTT
many | TRBJ2-7 | TRBV10-3 | - | CAISDYQSSYEQYF | TGTGCCATCAGTGACTACCAGAGCTCCTACGAGCAGTACTTC
many | TRBJ2-7 | TRBV5-7 | - | CASSHPSWAYEQYF | TGTGCCAGCAGCCACCCCTCCTGGGCGTACGAGCAGTACTTC
- | TRBJ2-4 | TRBV10-1 | - | CASSEGSPKNIQYF | TGCGCCAGCAGTGAGGGGAGTCCCAAAAACATTCAGTACTTC
many | TRBJ1-6 | TRBV3-1 | - | CASSLAMGNSPLHF | TGTGCCAGCAGCCTCGCTATGGGGAATTCACCCCTCCACTTT
many | TRBJ2-1 | TRBV6-5 | - | CASVKSGDNEQFF | TGTGCCAGCGTCAAGTCAGGGGACAATGAGCAGTTCTTC
many | TRBJ2-1 | TRBV11-2 | TRBD2 | CASSLGASGIYNEQFF | TGTGCCAGCAGCTTAGGGGCTAGCGGGATATACAATGAGCAGTTCTTC
many | TRBJ1-2 | TRBV20-1 | - | CSASGTSYGYTF | TGCAGTGCGTCCGGGACAAGCTATGGCTACACCTTC
many | TRBJ2-3 | TRBV7-2 | - | CASSWGGGADTQYF | TGTGCCAGCAGCTGGGGGGGCGGGGCAGATACGCAGTATTTT
many | TRBJ2-1 | TRBV5-1 | TRBD2 | CASSLSASGGGSYNEQFF | TGCGCCAGCAGCTTGAGTGCTAGCGGGGGGGGGTCCTACAATGAGCAGTTCTTC
many | TRBJ2-5 | TRBV9 | TRBD2 | CASSVAPSGPQETQYF | TGTGCCAGCAGCGTAGCTCCTAGCGGGCCCCAAGAGACCCAGTACTTC
many | TRBJ2-7 | TRBV25-1 | - | CASSEFFGEQYF | TGTGCCAGCAGTGAATTTTTTGGCGAGCAGTACTTC
many | TRBJ1-5 | TRBV7-6 | - | CASSRGDQSQPQHF | TGTGCCAGCAGCCGAGGGGACCAATCTCAGCCCCAGCATTTT
many | TRBJ2-3 | TRBV12-3/TRBV12-4 | - | CASSLALATDTQYF | TGTGCCAGCAGTTTGGCCCTAGCAACAGATACGCAGTATTTT
- | TRBJ1-5 | TRBV20-1 | - | CSARGMGGNKTQNF | TGCAGTGCTAGAGGTATGGGAGGTAATAAGACCCAGAATTTT
- | TRBJ1-4 | TRBV25-1 | - | CASSSDDTEKLFF | TGTGCCAGCAGCTCGGACGACACTGAAAAACTGTTTTTT
many | TRBJ2-3 | TRBV7-2 | TRBD2 | CASSLGAGPDTQYF | TGTGCCAGCAGCTTAGGAGCGGGACCAGATACGCAGTATTTT
- | TRBJ2-3 | TRBV19 | TRBD2 | CASSTSSGGPVTDTQYF | TGTGCCAGTTCGACAAGCTCGGGGGGGCCTGTGACAGATACGCAGTATTTT
- | TRBJ1-1 | TRBV20-1 | - | CSAPGRANTEAFF | TGCAGTGCTCCGGGACGAGCGAACACTGAAGCTTTCTTT
many | TRBJ2-3 | TRBV7-2 | TRBD2 | CASSSLAGASTDTQYF | TGTGCCAGCAGCTCTCTAGCGGGGGCTAGCACAGATACGCAGTATTTT
many | TRBJ2-5 | TRBV28 | - | CASSSHRGRSETQYF | TGTGCCAGCAGTTCCCACCGAGGTCGCTCAGAGACCCAGTACTTC
many | TRBJ1-1 | TRBV6-5 | - | CASNAPGHTPLQAFF | TGTGCCAGCAACGCACCGGGACATACCCCACTCCAGGCTTTCTTT
- | TRBJ1-4 | TRBV27 | - | CASSLRRAETNEKLFF | TGTGCCAGCAGTCTCCGGCGGGCAGAAACTAATGAAAAACTGTTTTTT
many | TRBJ1-5 | TRBV5-5 | - | CASSLAPGLQGQPQHF | TGTGCCAGCAGCTTGGCTCCGGGTCTCCAAGGGCAGCCCCAGCATTTT
many | TRBJ2-3 | TRBV24-1 | - | CATSDYGSSTDTQYF | TGTGCCACCAGTGATTATGGGTCTAGCACAGATACGCAGTATTTT
many | TRBJ2-7 | TRBV20-1 | - | CSAWSPGSPRSSYEQYF | TGCAGTGCCTGGTCGCCAGGTAGCCCCCGGAGCTCCTACGAGCAGTACTTC
many | TRBJ2-3 | TRBV20-1 | TRBD2 | CSAKGTSGGTTRVDTQYF | TGCAGTGCTAAGGGGACTAGCGGGGGGACAACGAGGGTGGATACGCAGTATTTT
many | TRBJ2-1 | TRBV7-9 | - | CASSLVGSPSSYNEQFF | TGTGCCAGCAGCTTAGTGGGTAGCCCCAGCTCCTACAATGAGCAGTTCTTC
many | TRBJ1-2 | TRBV5-5 | - | CASSYSPDNRGGYTF | TGTGCCAGCAGCTACTCGCCGGACAATCGTGGTGGCTACACCTTC
many | TRBJ2-7 | TRBV5-1 | - | CASSLEAVDEQYF | TGCGCCAGCAGCTTGGAAGCTGTGGACGAGCAGTACTTC
many | TRBJ1-6 | TRBV5-1 | - | CASSLEAGVNSPLHF | TGCGCCAGCAGCTTGGAGGCAGGGGTAAATTCACCCCTCCACTTT
many | TRBJ2-7 | TRBV10-3 | - | CAISESTGYYEQYF | TGTGCCATCAGTGAGTCGACAGGTTACTACGAGCAGTACTTC
many | TRBJ2-2 | TRBV4-3 | - | CASSQEGGRSTGELFF | TGCGCCAGCAGCCAAGAGGGGGGACGAAGCACCGGGGAGCTGTTTTTT
many | TRBJ2-1 | TRBV7-9 | - | CASSWIGNEQFF | TGTGCCAGCAGCTGGATCGGGAATGAGCAGTTCTTC
many | TRBJ1-2 | TRBV6-2/TRBV6-3 | TRBD1 | CASSYSLGQVNYGYTF | TGTGCCAGCAGTTACTCCCTGGGACAGGTTAACTATGGCTACACCTTC
many | TRBJ2-1 | TRBV5-1 | TRBD2 | CASGPGGANNEQFF | TGCGCCAGCGGCCCGGGGGGGGCCAACAATGAGCAGTTCTTC
many | TRBJ1-5 | TRBV20-1 | TRBD1 | CSASIGGRKTQNF | TGCAGTGCTAGCATAGGGGGCAGAAAGACCCAGAATTTT
many | TRBJ1-1 | TRBV7-2 | - | CASSPGGGRLNTEAFF | TGTGCCAGCAGCCCTGGTGGTGGCCGACTGAACACTGAAGCTTTCTTT
many | TRBJ2-3 | TRBV2 | TRBD2 | CASPLAGAVTDTQYF | TGTGCCAGCCCCCTAGCGGGGGCTGTCACAGATACGCAGTATTTT
many | TRBJ2-5 | TRBV9 | TRBD1 | CASSTDRGRETQYF | TGTGCCAGCAGCACGGACAGGGGGCGGGAGACCCAGTACTTC
few | TRBJ2-1 | TRBV7-6 | - | CASSSWSGSSYNEQFF | TGTGCCAGCAGCTCTTGGTCGGGGAGCTCTTACAATGAGCAGTTCTTC
many | TRBJ2-5 | TRBV6-2/TRBV6-3 | - | CASSYDRGPMGTQYF | TGTGCCAGCAGTTACGACCGCGGTCCTATGGGGACCCAGTACTTC
many | TRBJ2-4 | TRBV5-1 | TRBD2 | CASSYGRGRDIQYF | TGCGCCAGCAGCTATGGGAGGGGTAGAGACATTCAGTACTTC
many | TRBJ2-2 | TRBV7-9 | - | CASSQDRRLNTGELFF | TGTGCCAGCAGCCAAGACAGGCGCTTGAACACCGGGGAGCTGTTTTTT
many | TRBJ2-7 | TRBV11-3 | TRBD1 | CASTSRDRPYEQYF | TGTGCCAGCACCAGCCGGGACAGACCCTACGAGCAGTACTTC
many | TRBJ2-1 | TRBV5-1 | - | CASSSGIGNEQFF | TGCGCCAGCAGCTCCGGGATAGGCAATGAGCAGTTCTTC
many | TRBJ1-1 | TRBV20-1 | TRBD1 | CSASGQGLRDTEAFF | TGCAGTGCTTCGGGACAGGGGCTCCGGGACACTGAAGCTTTCTTT
many | TRBJ2-7 | TRBV5-1 | TRBD1 | CASSRGTGTGSSYEQYF | TGCGCCAGCAGCCGAGGGACCGGGACAGGGAGCTCCTACGAGCAGTACTTC
many | TRBJ2-7 | TRBV5-1 | - | CASSLEPSVPYEQYF | TGCGCCAGCAGCCTTGAGCCTTCGGTACCCTACGAGCAGTACTTC
many | TRBJ1-5 | TRBV6-2/TRBV6-3 | - | CASSPTGGGLQPQHF | TGTGCCAGCAGCCCCACCGGAGGGGGGCTCCAGCCCCAGCATTTT
many | TRBJ1-1 | TRBV29-1 | - | CSVNPQGGFTEAFF | TGCAGCGTCAACCCCCAGGGAGGTTTCACTGAAGCTTTCTTT
many | TRBJ1-3 | TRBV25-1 | - | CASKKGSGNTIYF | TGTGCCAGCAAGAAGGGTTCTGGAAACACCATATATTTT
many | TRBJ1-4 | TRBV12-3/TRBV12-4 | TRBD1 | CASSSRGQHNEKLFF | TGTGCCAGCAGCAGCCGGGGACAGCATAATGAAAAACTGTTTTTT